The 29 T cell receptor beta chains presented below share a single source sample, sequenced in a study of CXCR3-negative and CXCR3-positive naive CD8 T cells. The method, 5' RACE with UMI labels, was used to prepare the TRB cDNA libraries. TCRdb reworked the 5' RACE reads into one entry per CDR3 protein, no DNA. The record lists about 45,000 distinct CDR3 sequences, of which the ten most abundant hold about 2.3%. The source material was naive CXCR3- CD8+ T cells from blood. Described subset: CD45RO-CCR7+CD27+CD95- naive CD8+ T cells lacking CXCR3 (TNR3-). These receptors came from a human donor in good health. Some clones in this sample may be carry-over from other donors' samples.

The genes are TRBV11-2 and TRBJ2-1; TCRdb indicates TRBD1, and absent DNA this call remains unverified. The germline CDR1 and CDR2 sequences are SGHAT and FQNNGV. The CDR3 loop spans 14 amino acids. The CDR3 here is CASATGDRYNEQFF.

The chain joins TRBV29-1 to TRBJ2-7; TCRdb's D gene call, TRBD1, goes unchecked for lack of DNA. The CDR3 totals 14 residues. CDR1 and CDR2 (germline): SQVTM, ANQGSEA. CDR3: CSVVHPDRAYEQYF.

The CDR3 here is CSVVGQGAPSSYEQYF. The chain recombines TRBV29-1 with TRBJ2-7; the TCRdb D gene call, TRBD1, has no DNA to confirm it. The length of the CDR3 is 16 residues. Germline CDR1 reads SQVTM; CDR2 reads ANQGSEA.

J is TRBJ2-1 and V is TRBV7-6; TCRdb's D call of TRBD2 is untestable without DNA. CDR3 length: 19 residues. Germline CDR1 SGHVS, CDR2 FNYEAQ. The CDR3 protein is CASSLAPTLAYDSYNEQFF.

The chain joins TRBV5-5 to TRBJ2-7; TCRdb lists TRBD2, though no DNA is available to test this call. Germline V gives CDR1 SGHKS, CDR2 YYEKEE (reference sequence). The CDR3 is 12 amino acids. The CDR3 loop reads CASSDQGGEQYF.

The gene calls are TRBV20-1 and TRBJ1-4; no DNA is available, so the TRBD1 call from TCRdb remains unchecked. This CDR3 is 15 amino acids long. CDR1 DFQATT and CDR2 SNEGSKA come from the germline V gene (reference sequence). CDR3 sequence: CSARGVEQAPVGLFF.

The rearrangement uses TRBV29-1 and TRBJ2-5; TCRdb selects TRBD2, and the lack of DNA leaves this call unchecked. Looked up from germline, CDR1 is SQVTM and CDR2 is ANQGSEA. This CDR3 contains 13 residues. CDR3 protein: CSVQPGLEETQYF.

This sequence joins TRBV28 and TRBJ2-7; as DNA is missing, the TRBD1 call by TCRdb cannot be tested. Germline V lookup: CDR1 MDHEN, CDR2 SYDVKM. CDR3 length: 16 amino acids. The CDR3 region is CASSGKTGLKGYEQYF.

The chain has TRBV5-5 and TRBJ1-1. The germline V gene encodes CDR1 SGHKS and CDR2 YYEKEE (reference sequence). This CDR3 spans 16 amino acids. CDR3 region: CASSGGTAPMNTEAFF.

V gene TRBV20-1 combines with J gene TRBJ2-7; the D call from TCRdb, TRBD2, cannot be confirmed without DNA. This CDR3 comprises 16 residues. CDR1 and CDR2 from the germline V gene are DFQATT and SNEGSKA (reference sequence). This chain's CDR3 is CSARDLGLAGTYEQYF.

This sequence joins TRBV3-1 and TRBJ2-1; without DNA, the TCRdb call of TRBD2 cannot be checked. The CDR3 totals 16 residues. Per germline, CDR1 LGHDT and CDR2 YNNKEL (reference sequence). This CDR3 is CASSQPLAGQDNEQFF.

The chain uses TRBV5-1 and TRBJ2-3. CDR3 length: 14 residues. Germline V gene lookup returns CDR1 SGHRS and CDR2 YFSETQ. The CDR3 region is CASSAGLAGDTQYF.

J is TRBJ2-3 and V is TRBV7-8; TCRdb's D call of TRBD2 is untestable without DNA. Germline loops: CDR1 SGHVS, CDR2 FQNEAQ. The CDR3 runs to 13 residues. CDR3 loop: CASSSRAGDTQYF.

The rearrangement links TRBV29-1 to TRBJ2-1; TCRdb calls TRBD2, which cannot be checked without DNA. Per the germline V gene, CDR1 is SQVTM and CDR2 is ANQGSEA. The CDR3 is 13 amino acids. This CDR3 reads CSVVGLEVNEQFF.

The rearrangement uses TRBV7-9 and TRBJ2-3; TCRdb returns TRBD1, unconfirmable since there is no DNA. This CDR3 is 15 amino acids long. From germline, CDR1 is SEHNR and CDR2 FQNEAQ (reference sequence). CDR3 amino acids: CASSLSGGATNTQYF.

The chain employs TRBV5-1 and TRBJ2-5; TCRdb's D call of TRBD1 is untestable without DNA. Per germline, CDR1 SGHRS and CDR2 YFSETQ. The CDR3 is made up of 15 amino acids. CDR3 residues: CASSPLGGEQETQYF. Filled out from reference TRBV5-1 and TRBJ2-5, the complete variable domain reads KAGVTQTPRYLIKTRGQQVTLSCSPISGHRSVSWYQQTPGQGLQFLFEYFSETQRNKGNFPGRFSGRQFSNSRSEMNVSTLELGDSALYLCASSPLGGEQETQYFGPGTRLLVL.

This chain uses TRBV20-1 with TRBJ2-2; there is no DNA to check the TCRdb D call of TRBD2. The CDR3 totals 16 residues. The germline CDR1 and CDR2 sequences are DFQATT and SNEGSKA (reference sequence). The CDR3 sequence: CSARSRGDANTGELFF.

V and J are TRBV28 and TRBJ2-7. The CDR3 spans 15 residues. Germline assignment: CDR1 MDHEN and CDR2 SYDVKM. The CDR3 protein is CASSFEEWSSYEQYF.

The chain is built from TRBV9 and TRBJ2-1; TCRdb's D call of TRBD2 is untestable without DNA. CDR3 length: 17 amino acids. The V gene's germline CDR1 is SGDLS and CDR2 YYNGEE. CDR3 protein: CASGSHRRAGSFNEQFF.

The V gene is TRBV6-2 or TRBV6-3, the J gene TRBJ2-7; TCRdb designates TRBD1, a call that cannot be tested without DNA. CDR3 length equals 15 residues. Germline V gene lookup returns CDR1 MNHEY and CDR2 SVGEGT. The CDR3: CASSLHAGNPYEQYF.

CDR3 sequence: CASSWRTGPYEQYF. V and J are TRBV28 and TRBJ2-7; TCRdb's assignment of TRBD2 cannot be checked, as there is no DNA. The CDR3 spans 14 residues. Germline V gene data show CDR1 as MDHEN and CDR2 as SYDVKM.

V is TRBV29-1 and J is TRBJ2-1; TCRdb selects TRBD1, and the lack of DNA leaves this call unchecked. The CDR3 consists of 15 residues. Germline V gene data show CDR1 as SQVTM and CDR2 as ANQGSEA. CDR3 amino acids: CSVERVGTVYNEQFF.

The chain recombines TRBV29-1 with TRBJ2-1; TCRdb designates TRBD1, a call that cannot be tested without DNA. The CDR3 consists of 15 residues. Germline V CDR1 and CDR2: SQVTM, ANQGSEA. Here the CDR3 reads CSVDGTDFSYNEQFF.

The chain combines TRBV5-1 with TRBJ2-1; TCRdb designates TRBD1, a call that cannot be tested without DNA. The CDR3 spans 15 residues. The germline CDR1 and CDR2 sequences are SGHRS and YFSETQ. CDR3 sequence: CASSFSFPGSGEQFF. Full variable domain (rest looked up from reference TRBV5-1 and TRBJ2-1): KAGVTQTPRYLIKTRGQQVTLSCSPISGHRSVSWYQQTPGQGLQFLFEYFSETQRNKGNFPGRFSGRQFSNSRSEMNVSTLELGDSALYLCASSFSFPGSGEQFFGPGTRLTVL.

The CDR3 region is CASSRDSDTQYF. This rearrangement joins TRBV4-1 to TRBJ2-3; there is no DNA to check the TCRdb D call of TRBD2. The CDR3 runs to 12 residues. CDR1 is MGHRA, CDR2 YSYEKL, per germline.

This chain links TRBV29-1 with TRBJ1-2. CDR1 and CDR2 (germline): SQVTM, ANQGSEA. This CDR3 has 12 amino acids. CDR3 sequence: CSVEGQKNGYTF.

The chain carries TRBV20-1 and TRBJ2-7; checking the TCRdb D call of TRBD1 is not possible without DNA. The CDR3 runs 15 residues. CDR1 DFQATT and CDR2 SNEGSKA come from the germline V gene (reference sequence). The CDR3 sequence is CSAKDRVQPLYEQYF.

This chain joins TRBV29-1 and TRBJ2-3; there is no DNA to check the TCRdb D call of TRBD2. The germline gives CDR1 SQVTM, CDR2 ANQGSEA. The CDR3 runs 13 residues. Here the CDR3 reads CSVLGQGADTQYF.

This chain uses TRBV29-1 with TRBJ2-2; TCRdb's assignment of TRBD2 cannot be checked, as there is no DNA. Germline assignment: CDR1 SQVTM and CDR2 ANQGSEA. The CDR3 extends over 15 amino acids. The CDR3: CSVIRTSGLSGELFF.